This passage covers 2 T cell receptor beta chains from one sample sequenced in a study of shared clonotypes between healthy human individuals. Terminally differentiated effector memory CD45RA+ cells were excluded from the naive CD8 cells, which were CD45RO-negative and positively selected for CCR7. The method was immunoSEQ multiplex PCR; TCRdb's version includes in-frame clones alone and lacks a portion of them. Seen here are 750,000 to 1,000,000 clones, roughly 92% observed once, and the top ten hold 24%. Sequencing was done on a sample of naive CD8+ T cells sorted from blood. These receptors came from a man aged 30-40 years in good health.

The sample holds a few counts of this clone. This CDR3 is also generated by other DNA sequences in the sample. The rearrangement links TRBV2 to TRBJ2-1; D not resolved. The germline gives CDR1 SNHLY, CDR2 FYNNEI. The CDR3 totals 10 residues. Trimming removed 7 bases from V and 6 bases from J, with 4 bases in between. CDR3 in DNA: TGTGCCAGCATTGGCAATGAGCAGTTCTTC. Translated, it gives CASIGNEQFF.

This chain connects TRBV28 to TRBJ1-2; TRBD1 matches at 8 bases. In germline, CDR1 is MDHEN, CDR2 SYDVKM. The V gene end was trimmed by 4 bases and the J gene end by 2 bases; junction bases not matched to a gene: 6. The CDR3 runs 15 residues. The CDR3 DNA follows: TGTGCCAGCAGTTCGGCCTCAGGGGGCAACTATGGCTACACCTTC. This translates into CASSSASGGNYGYTF.